The clone carrying this TCR beta chain was seen at least ten times. The germline V and J ends were trimmed by 4 bases and 2 bases, with 12 bases remaining between them. From germline, CDR1 is SGHRS and CDR2 YFSETQ. This CDR3 spans 14 amino acids. The data are from a study of T-cell memory formation after mild COVID-19. TCRdb reanalysed the 5' RACE reads using MiXCR and keeps one entry per CDR3 protein. This sample carries 35,000 to 40,000 distinct CDR3 sequences, about 6.1% of them seen once, and the ten largest clones take under 0.85%. The rearrangement links TRBV5-1 to TRBJ2-5, with D perhaps being TRBD1 or TRBD2 (5 bases each). The material sequenced was PBMCs or a T cell subset sorted from them (not recorded which). This TCR was recovered from an adult who had mild COVID-19 (a few samples of this study predate the infection). Cell type and time point are not known. CDR3 residues: CASSTRGLQETQYF. The DNA of the CDR3 is TGCGCCAGCAGCACTCGGGGCCTACAAGAGACCCAGTACTTC.